The rows below give T cell receptor beta chains drawn from one sample of a study of blood T cell repertoires in COVID-19. Produced via immunoSEQ multiplex PCR; TCRdb's table is partial and in-frame only. Here the sample spans under 90,000 clones, about 80% being singletons. The sample consisted of peripheral blood. Receptors were obtained from a man aged 45-60 years with active or convalescent COVID-19. Both conserved end residues are part of each CDR3. The D gene is left open where the match is weak. Clone size is not always given. Where it is, it says once, few, many or a class for expanded clones.

j_gene | abundance | v_gene | len | d_gene | CDR3nt | CDR3aa
TRBJ2-6 | NA | TRBV7-6 | 16 | NA | TGTGCCAGCAGCGCAAAAGGGGAATTCGGGGCCAACGTCCTGACTTTC | CASSAKGEFGANVLTF
TRBJ2-3 | few | TRBV18 | 13 | NA | TGTGCCAGCTCGCCGGGACTGCCGGATACGCAGTATTTT | CASSPGLPDTQYF
TRBJ2-3 | NA | TRBV5-1 | 15 | NA | TGCGCCAGCAGCTTGGCTGCGGAAAGCACAGATACGCAGTATTTT | CASSLAAESTDTQYF
TRBJ1-2 | NA | TRBV9 | 15 | TRBD1 | TGTGCCAGCAGCCCTTTCCCGACAGGGGGAGAAGGCTACACCTTC | CASSPFPTGGEGYTF
TRBJ2-1 | NA | TRBV7-6 | 15 | TRBD1 | TGTGCCAGCAGCTTAGAGACAGGGGGCATGGGTGAGCAGTTCTTC | CASSLETGGMGEQFF
TRBJ1-2 | NA | TRBV7-9 | 13 | NA | TGTGCCAGCAGCTCAAACAGGGTTGGAGGCTACACCTTC | CASSSNRVGGYTF
TRBJ1-2 | NA | TRBV7-9 | 14 | NA | TGTGCCAGCAGCTCCTGGGAGGGATACTATGGCTACACCTTC | CASSSWEGYYGYTF
TRBJ2-5 | NA | TRBV6-5 | 15 | NA | TGTGCCAGCAGCTTCGTGGGTTCGGGCCAAGAGACCCAGTACTTC | CASSFVGSGQETQYF
TRBJ2-7 | NA | TRBV30 | 15 | NA | TGTGCCTGGGCTGCCTTAGGCAGGAACTCCTACGAGCAGTACTTC | CAWAALGRNSYEQYF
TRBJ2-2 | NA | TRBV7-9 | 17 | TRBD2 | TGTGCCAGCAGCCCAGGGACTAGCGGCCGGGGCACCGGGGAGCTGTTTTTT | CASSPGTSGRGTGELFF
TRBJ2-7 | NA | TRBV12-5 | 13 | TRBD1 | TGTGCTAGTGCCTCCGGGACAGCCTACGAGCAGTACTTC | CASASGTAYEQYF
TRBJ2-5 | few | TRBV5-1 | 16 | NA | TGCGCCAGCAGCCCATGGGGTTGGGGGGGCGAAGAGACCCAGTACTTC | CASSPWGWGGEETQYF
TRBJ1-6 | few | TRBV19 | 16 | TRBD1 | TGTGCCAGTAGTCGTAAGGACAGGGGCTATAATTCACCCCTCCACTTT | CASSRKDRGYNSPLHF
TRBJ1-1 | NA | TRBV7-3 | 14 | TRBD1 | TGTGCCAGCAGCTTAGGGGGACAGGGCACTGAAGCTTTCTTT | CASSLGGQGTEAFF
TRBJ1-3 | NA | TRBV4-2 | 17 | NA | TGTGCCAGCAGCCAAGAGGGGGGAGGGGGCTCTGGAAACACCATATATTTT | CASSQEGGGGSGNTIYF
TRBJ2-6 | NA | TRBV19 | 15 | NA | TGTGCCAGTAGACAACAGGGTTCTGGGGCCAACGTCCTGACTTTC | CASRQQGSGANVLTF
TRBJ2-7 | NA | TRBV9 | 15 | TRBD1 | TGTGCCAGCAGCGTAGAGGGGACAGGGGGGGCCGAGCAGTACTTC | CASSVEGTGGAEQYF
TRBJ2-2 | NA | TRBV19 | 14 | NA | TGTGCCAGTAGTATAGAGACAGCCACCGGGGAGCTGTTTTTT | CASSIETATGELFF
TRBJ1-1 | NA | TRBV6-5 | 16 | TRBD1 | TGTGCCAGCAGTTATAGGACAGGCACCCTCTACACTGAAGCTTTCTTT | CASSYRTGTLYTEAFF
TRBJ1-4 | NA | TRBV11-2 | 14 | NA | TGTGCCAGCAAGGTCGACAGAACTAATGAAAAACTGTTTTTT | CASKVDRTNEKLFF